These T cell receptor beta chains were read from a single sample in a study of blood T cell repertoires in COVID-19. Here immunoSEQ multiplex PCR was the method, and the copy in TCRdb shows in-frame clones only, minus some. The sample contains around 340,000 clones, 88% of which appear only once. The sequencing sample was made of PBMCs or T cells enriched from blood (not recorded which). The receptors were sampled from a woman aged 25 to 39 who had been exposed to COVID-19. Both conserved end residues are part of each CDR3. The D gene is left open where the match is weak. Clone size appears in some rows only: once, few, many, or a class for an expanded clone.

NA | TRBJ2-3 | NA | TRBV28 | CASSFSGTTTQYF | TGTGCCAGCAGTTTCTCAGGGACAACTACGCAGTATTTT
TRBD2 | TRBJ2-3 | NA | TRBV28 | CASSFTSGGTSTDTQYF | TGTGCCAGCAGCTTCACTAGCGGGGGGACTAGCACAGATACGCAGTATTTT
TRBD2 | TRBJ2-1 | NA | TRBV5-1 | CASSLGGGEQFF | TGCGCCAGCAGCTTGGGCGGGGGGGAGCAGTTCTTC
NA | TRBJ2-1 | once | TRBV19 | CASSWPRGSVWDYNEQFF | TGTGCCAGTAGTTGGCCCCGGGGTAGCGTCTGGGATTACAATGAGCAGTTCTTC
TRBD1 | TRBJ1-1 | NA | TRBV19 | CASSEGRGYTEAFF | TGTGCCAGTAGTGAAGGCAGGGGGTACACTGAAGCTTTCTTT
TRBD1 | TRBJ2-7 | NA | TRBV6-2/TRBV6-3 | CASSLQGQVTHYEQYF | TGTGCCAGCAGTCTCCAGGGACAGGTAACACATTACGAGCAGTACTTC
TRBD2 | TRBJ2-1 | NA | TRBV7-6 | CASSFGLAGVEQFF | TGTGCCAGCAGCTTTGGACTAGCGGGAGTTGAGCAGTTCTTC
TRBD2 | TRBJ2-5 | NA | TRBV7-6 | CASSLVARTSGQETQYF | TGTGCCAGCAGCCTAGTTGCCCGGACTAGCGGACAAGAGACCCAGTACTTC
NA | TRBJ2-7 | NA | TRBV21-1 | CASNRGDRGEQYF | TGTGCCAGCAACCGGGGGGACAGGGGCGAGCAGTACTTC
NA | TRBJ1-2 | NA | TRBV11-2 | CASSPQGGGGYTF | TGTGCCAGCAGTCCCCAGGGAGGCGGCGGCTACACCTTC
TRBD1 | TRBJ2-7 | NA | TRBV7-8 | CASSSSALATGGSEQYF | TGTGCCAGCAGCTCCTCCGCCCTAGCGACAGGGGGCTCCGAGCAGTACTTC
NA | TRBJ2-3 | once | TRBV5-1 | CASSRGREGTDTQYF | TGCGCCAGCAGCAGGGGGAGGGAAGGCACAGATACGCAGTATTTT
TRBD2 | TRBJ2-4 | NA | TRBV9 | CASSATLPGLAEKNIQYF | TGTGCCAGCAGCGCAACCCTACCGGGACTAGCGGAGAAAAACATTCAGTACTTC
NA | TRBJ1-2 | few | TRBV5-1 | CASSLDPGDRNYGYTF | TGCGCCAGCAGCTTGGATCCGGGGGACCGGAACTATGGCTACACCTTC
NA | TRBJ2-7 | NA | TRBV28 | CASSSLTLYEQYF | TGTGCCAGCAGTTCCCTGACTCTTTACGAGCAGTACTTC
TRBD1 | TRBJ1-2 | NA | TRBV6-5 | CASNVLGTAGYTF | TGTGCCAGCAATGTTCTCGGGACAGCTGGCTACACCTTC
NA | TRBJ2-2 | NA | TRBV19 | CASSAGRTGELFF | TGTGCCAGTAGCGCAGGGCGGACCGGGGAGCTGTTTTTT
TRBD1 | TRBJ1-6 | few | TRBV9 | CASSAGQGLNSPLHF | TGTGCCAGCAGCGCGGGACAGGGATTAAATTCACCCCTCCACTTT
TRBD2 | TRBJ2-1 | NA | TRBV5-1 | CASSWGLARDEQFF | TGCGCCAGCAGCTGGGGACTAGCGCGGGATGAGCAGTTCTTC
TRBD2 | TRBJ2-1 | NA | TRBV20-1 | CSASLPPGLAGGRAWGEQFF | TGCAGTGCTAGTTTGCCTCCGGGACTAGCGGGAGGTCGCGCCTGGGGTGAGCAGTTCTTC
TRBD2 | TRBJ2-3 | NA | TRBV30 | CAWSLAGPSITDTQYF | TGTGCCTGGAGTCTAGCGGGCCCCTCGATCACAGATACGCAGTATTTT
NA | TRBJ1-5 | few | TRBV19 | CASSIRLGTGQPQHF | TGTGCCAGTAGTATTAGGCTTGGGACTGGACAGCCCCAGCATTTT
TRBD2 | TRBJ2-7 | NA | TRBV7-2 | CASSFTSGRASEQYF | TGTGCCAGCAGCTTTACTAGCGGGAGGGCCTCGGAGCAGTACTTC